This entry lists 16 T cell receptor beta chains sequenced from one sample in a study of regulatory T cells in long-lasting Graves disease. CDR3-region Arm-PCR and iRepertoire HTBI primers produced the TCR beta libraries. TCRdb independently ran MiXCR on the multiplex PCR reads; one entry per CDR3 protein. Of approximately 500,000 distinct CDR3 sequences listed, 20% to 25% were seen once; the top ten hold about 6.6%. The time point denotes: persistent/refractory GD, antithyroid drugs over 5 years with positive TRAb. The TCR library was made from RNA extracted from PBMCs. The sample was peripheral blood mononuclear cells (PBMCs), taken when the disease was refractory, from a patient treated with antithyroid drugs. These receptors were taken from a female donor with Graves disease.

The sample holds many counts of this clonotype. This chain joins TRBV9 and TRBJ1-2; D is perhaps TRBD1 (5 bases). This CDR3 contains 13 residues. Trimming removed 6 bases from V and 0 bases from J, with 9 bases in between. Germline-derived CDR1 and CDR2 are SGDLS and YYNGEE. Here the CDR3 DNA reads TGTGCCAGCACTGGAGGGGCTAACTATGGCTACACCTTC. This sequence encodes CASTGGANYGYTF.

The chain is built from TRBV4-1 and TRBJ1-1; D might be TRBD1 (5 bases). This CDR3 contains 14 residues. V dropped 3 bases and J dropped 0 bases, with 8 bases sitting between them. Germline lookup yields CDR1 MGHRA and CDR2 YSYEKL. CDR3 DNA: TGCGCCAGCAGCCACTTGGACATGAACACTGAAGCTTTCTTT. Translated: CASSHLDMNTEAFF.

The chain has TRBV9 and TRBJ1-2; D is undetermined. The CDR3 totals 11 residues. Trimming removed 5 bases from V and 8 bases from J, with 10 bases in between. The germline V gene has CDR1 SGDLS and CDR2 YYNGEE. The chain's CDR3 is CASRTDGGYTF. The CDR3 DNA sequence: TGTGCCAGCAGAACCGACGGGGGCTACACCTTC.

This clonotype has more than one count but fewer than ten. The V gene is TRBV9, the J gene TRBJ2-7; D ambiguous. The germline V gene has CDR1 SGDLS and CDR2 YYNGEE. Trimming stripped 3 bases from V and 1 base from J, with 8 bases between. The CDR3 consists of 13 residues. CDR3 sequence reads: CASSAPESYEQYF. The CDR3 nucleotides are TGTGCCAGCAGCGCCCCCGAATCCTACGAGCAGTACTTC.

This clonotype occurred many times. The V call is TRBV15, the J call TRBJ1-6, with TRBD1 matching over 9 bases. CDR1 LNHNV and CDR2 YYDKDF come from the germline V gene (reference sequence). J gave up 5 bases and V 0 bases, and 8 bases lay outside the gene matches. CDR3 length: 18 amino acids. The CDR3 region has the DNA TGTGCCACCAGCAGAGATCCTGCCCGGACAGGGGATAATTCACCCCTCCACTTT. It is translated as CATSRDPARTGDNSPLHF.

The rearrangement uses TRBV6-5 and TRBJ2-7; the D gene is possibly TRBD1 (6 bases). Germline CDR1 and CDR2: MNHEY and SVGAGI. The CDR3 length is 11 residues. Trimming took off 4 bases at V and 11 bases at J, with 12 bases between the two ends. CDR3 coding DNA: TGTGCCAGCAGTTCAGGGGCGCTAAAGTACTTC. Its protein is CASSSGALKYF.

This clonotype was recorded at least ten times. V and J are TRBV27 and TRBJ2-7; D gene unclear. The CDR3 sequence is 13 residues long. Between the trimmed V and J ends, which lost 8 bases and 3 bases, there was a span of 14 bases. Germline CDR1 MNHEY, CDR2 SMNVEV (reference sequence). The CDR3 DNA reads as TGTGCCAGCCGGGTGGGCGGCTACTACGAGCAGTACTTC. Translating it yields CASRVGGYYEQYF.

This clonotype appeared many times. The chain is built from TRBV10-3 and TRBJ1-2; 9 nucleotides align to TRBD1. After removal of 6 bases from V and 6 bases from J, the junction contained 11 bases not matched to a gene. Germline CDR1 is ENHRY and CDR2 is SYGVKD. The CDR3 covers 15 residues. The CDR3 region is CAIRSLDTGGDGYTF. CDR3 sequence (DNA): TGTGCCATCAGATCACTTGATACAGGGGGCGATGGCTACACCTTC.

The rearrangement uses TRBV12-3 or TRBV12-4 and TRBJ2-2, with D possibly being TRBD2 (6 bases). This CDR3 spans 17 amino acids. The V gene lost 2 bases and the J gene lost 4 bases, with 17 bases spanning the gap. The CDR3 sequence: CASSLSRASDFTGELFF. The CDR3 DNA follows: TGTGCCAGCAGTTTATCAAGGGCTAGCGATTTCACCGGGGAGCTGTTTTTT.

This clonotype occurred a few times. The rearrangement uses TRBV7-9 and TRBJ2-1; D gene unclear. Between the trimmed V and J ends, which lost 1 base and 10 bases, there was a span of 2 bases. The CDR3 covers 10 residues. Germline V gives CDR1 SEHNR, CDR2 FQNEAQ (reference sequence). The CDR3 bases are TGTGCCAGCAGCTTAGAAGAGCAGTTCTTC. Amino acid sequence: CASSLEEQFF.

This clonotype was picked up many times. This chain connects TRBV3-1 to TRBJ2-5; D unclear. V was trimmed by 1 base and J by 1 base, leaving 10 bases between them. Germline V gene sequence: CDR1 LGHDT, CDR2 YNNKEL (reference sequence). This CDR3 has 15 amino acids. CDR3 in amino acids: CASSQVLGSQETQYF. The CDR3 DNA reads TGTGCCAGCAGCCAAGTACTGGGAAGCCAAGAGACCCAGTACTTC.

With regard to this clonotype: The junction and the germline gene differ at one end; a read error may be behind it. The chain combines TRBV5-1 with TRBJ2-2, with TRBD2 matching 7 bases. The germline gives CDR1 SGHRS, CDR2 YFSETQ. There are 13 residues in the CDR3. The CDR3 nucleotides read TGCGCCAGCAGCTTGGAGAAGGGCGGGGGGCTGTTTTTT. Encoded protein: CASSLEKGGGLFF.

This clonotype has at least ten counts. The CDR3 reads CASSLADMETQYF. DNA of the CDR3: TGTGCCAGCAGCTTAGCTGATATGGAGACCCAGTACTTC. This chain joins TRBV7-9 and TRBJ2-5, with unresolved D. Germline lookup yields CDR1 SEHNR and CDR2 FQNEAQ (reference sequence). The length of the CDR3 is 13 residues. The V end lost 0 bases, the J end lost 5 bases, and 7 bases lay between the germline ends.

The sample holds many counts of this clonotype. This sequence joins TRBV2 and TRBJ2-2, with a possible D match to TRBD2 (5 bases). CDR3 length: 16 residues. The germline gives CDR1 SNHLY, CDR2 FYNNEI. The V end lost 6 bases, the J end lost 4 bases, and 18 bases lay between the germline ends. The CDR3 coding sequence is TGTGCCAGCAGCAACTTGAGGGCTAGCAGCACCGGGGAGCTGTTTTTT. This codes for CASSNLRASSTGELFF.

This clonotype was counted a few times. The V call is TRBV9, the J call TRBJ2-7; no firm D call. From germline, CDR1 is SGDLS and CDR2 YYNGEE. The CDR3 spans 14 residues. Trimming left V 0 bases short and J 1 base short, with 8 bases between. The chain's CDR3 is CASSVAPRSYEQYF. CDR3 nucleotide sequence: TGTGCCAGCAGCGTAGCTCCGAGATCCTACGAGCAGTACTTC.

This clonotype was counted a few times. The genes are TRBV7-9 and TRBJ2-5, with D possibly being TRBD1 or TRBD2 (5 bases each). The CDR3 has 14 amino acids. Trimming pared 2 bases from V and 3 bases from J, leaving 10 bases between. Germline V CDR1 and CDR2: SEHNR, FQNEAQ (reference sequence). The CDR3 bases are TGTGCCAGCAGCTTAAGGGACCTGGAAGAGACCCAGTACTTC. Translated: CASSLRDLEETQYF.